What follows is one T cell receptor (beta chain) and its context. The antigen is not known. Other DNA sequences from this sample encode an identical CDR3 as well. V shed 1 base and J shed 7 bases, with 6 bases lying between them. CDR3 length equals 11 residues. CDR1 SGHNT and CDR2 YYREEE come from the germline V gene (reference sequence). This specimen comes from a study of cytomegalovirus exposure and HLA in healthy donors. Looking at the study overall: Within the Caucasian-associated ancestry cluster were approximately 77% of the approximately 400 genotyped donors. Overall study findings and caveats: A later look showed TCR association rates differing by HLA locus, highest for DRB1 and lowest for HLA-C. V- and J-gene trimming in TCR beta was tied to a missense DCLRE1C variant by an analysis performed later.

The study ran its PCR with 60 Vbeta and 13 Jbeta primers. Assay used: immunoSEQ multiplex PCR; TCRdb lists only in-frame clones, some missing. Here the sample table reports 80,000 to 100,000 clones. The clonotype originates from a woman aged 25 to 39 in good health and CMV-seronegative. Sequenced material: PBMCs. The chain joins TRBV5-4 to TRBJ2-7; D is possibly TRBD1 (5 bases). CDR3 region: CASSLRGEQYF. The CDR3 coding sequence is TGTGCCAGCAGCTTGAGGGGTGAGCAGTACTTC.